These 6 T cell receptor beta chains came from one sample sequenced in a study of blood T cell repertoires in COVID-19. The method was immunoSEQ multiplex PCR; TCRdb's version includes in-frame clones alone and lacks a portion of them. Here the sample spans more than 300,000 clones, around 91% being singletons. The sample taken for sequencing was peripheral blood. All receptors derive from a woman in her thirties or forties with COVID-19, enrolled during active disease.

As DNA, the CDR3 is TGTGCCAGCAGCGTGGGGGGTGGAACTAATGAAAAACTGTTTTTT. As protein: CASSVGGGTNEKLFF. The rearrangement uses TRBV2 and TRBJ1-4, with D possibly TRBD1 on 5 matching bases. Germline CDR1 is SNHLY and CDR2 is FYNNEI. The CDR3 length is 15 residues. V lost 6 bases and J 1 base, leaving 12 bases between the germline ends.

The V and J genes are TRBV5-4 and TRBJ1-1; weak D call: TRBD1 (6 bases). Germline loops: CDR1 SGHNT, CDR2 YYREEE (reference sequence). This CDR3 spans 15 amino acids. V was shortened by 4 bases and J by 1 base, with 14 bases between the two germline ends. Written as DNA, the CDR3 is TGTGCCAGCAGCCCGGCGGGGGCTAGGAACACTGAAGCTTTCTTT. It specifies CASSPAGARNTEAFF.

The chain recombines TRBV6-4 with TRBJ2-3; 11 bases agree with TRBD2. Germline V gene lookup returns CDR1 MRHNA and CDR2 SNTAGT. V dropped 6 bases and J dropped 1; count of bases not matched to a gene: 6. CDR3 length equals 16 residues. The CDR3 spells CASRALAGEGTDTQYF. The CDR3 DNA is TGTGCCAGCAGGGCACTAGCGGGAGAAGGCACAGATACGCAGTATTTT.

V usage is TRBV19 and J usage is TRBJ1-1, with TRBD1 identical over 9 bases. The CDR3 covers 14 residues. V was pared by 3 bases and J by 3 bases, with 2 bases of the junction left unmatched. CDR1 is LNHDA, CDR2 SQIVND, per germline (reference sequence). CDR3 in amino acids: CASSIRTGDTEAFF. The CDR3 DNA follows: TGTGCCAGTAGTATCCGGACAGGGGACACTGAAGCTTTCTTT. Based on the CDR3 plus reference TRBV19 and TRBJ1-1, the full variable domain is DGGITQSPKYLFRKEGQNVTLSCEQNLNHDAMYWYRQDPGQGLRLIYYSQIVNDFQKGDIAEGYSVSREKKESFPLTVTSAQKNPTAFYLCASSIRTGDTEAFFGQGTRLTVV.

The chain is built from TRBV9 and TRBJ2-1; 9 bases are shared with TRBD1. Germline CDR1 and CDR2: SGDLS and YYNGEE. V shed 3 bases and J 8 bases; nucleotides not matched to a gene: 12. The CDR3 runs to 16 residues. The chain's CDR3 is CASSARTGTGSDEQFF. The CDR3, as DNA: TGTGCCAGCAGCGCACGTACCGGGACAGGGTCCGATGAGCAGTTCTTC.

CDR3 sequence reads: CASSSGTGGSSEQYF. The CDR3 DNA reads as TGTGCCAGCAGCTCCGGGACAGGGGGCAGCTCGGAGCAGTACTTC. V gene TRBV27 combines with J gene TRBJ2-7; 12 bases are a match to TRBD1. The germline CDR1 and CDR2 sequences are MNHEY and SMNVEV (reference sequence). J gave up 7 bases and V 6 bases, and 10 bases lay outside the gene matches. This CDR3 comprises 15 residues.